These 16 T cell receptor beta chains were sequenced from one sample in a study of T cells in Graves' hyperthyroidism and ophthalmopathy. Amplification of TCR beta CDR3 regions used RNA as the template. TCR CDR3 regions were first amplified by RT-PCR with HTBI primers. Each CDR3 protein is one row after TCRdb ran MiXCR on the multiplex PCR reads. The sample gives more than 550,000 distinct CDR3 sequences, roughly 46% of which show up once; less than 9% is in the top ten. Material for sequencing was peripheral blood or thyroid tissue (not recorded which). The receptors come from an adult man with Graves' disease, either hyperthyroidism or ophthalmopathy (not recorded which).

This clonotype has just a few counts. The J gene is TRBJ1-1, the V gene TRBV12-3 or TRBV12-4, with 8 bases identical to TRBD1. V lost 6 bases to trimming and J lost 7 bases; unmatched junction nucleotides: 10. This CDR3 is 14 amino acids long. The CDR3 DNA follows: TGTGCCAGCAGCCTCGGAAGACAGGGGCTTGAAGCTTTCTTT. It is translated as CASSLGRQGLEAFF.

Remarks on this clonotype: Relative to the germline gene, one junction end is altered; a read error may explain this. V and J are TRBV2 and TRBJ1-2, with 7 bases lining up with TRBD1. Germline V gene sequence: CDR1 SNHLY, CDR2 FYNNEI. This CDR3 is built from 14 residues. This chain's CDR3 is CTSTTDSAGGGYTF. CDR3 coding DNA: TGTACCAGCACCACAGACAGCGCAGGGGGTGGCTACACCTTC.

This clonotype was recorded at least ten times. The CDR3 DNA follows: TGTGCCACCAGTGATCGGACGGTAGCAGGGGCCAACGTCCTGACTTTC. It is translated as CATSDRTVAGANVLTF. The chain has TRBV24-1 and TRBJ2-6, with D unresolved. The germline gives CDR1 KGHDR, CDR2 SFDVKD. V was cut by 3 bases and J by 4 bases, with 12 bases left in between. The CDR3 extends over 16 amino acids.

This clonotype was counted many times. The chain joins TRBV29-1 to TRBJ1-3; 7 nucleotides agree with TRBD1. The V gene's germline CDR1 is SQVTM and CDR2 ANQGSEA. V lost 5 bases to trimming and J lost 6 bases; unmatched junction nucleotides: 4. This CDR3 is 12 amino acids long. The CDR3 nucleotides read TGCAGCGTTCTCAGGGGGGCAAACACCATATATTTT. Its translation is CSVLRGANTIYF.

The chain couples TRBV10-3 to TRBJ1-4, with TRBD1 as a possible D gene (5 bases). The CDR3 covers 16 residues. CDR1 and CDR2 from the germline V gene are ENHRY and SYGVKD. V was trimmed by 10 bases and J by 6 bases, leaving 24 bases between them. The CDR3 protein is CASFPQGLRDHEKLFF. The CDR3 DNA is TGTGCCAGCTTTCCCCAGGGCTTGCGGGATCATGAAAAACTGTTTTTT.

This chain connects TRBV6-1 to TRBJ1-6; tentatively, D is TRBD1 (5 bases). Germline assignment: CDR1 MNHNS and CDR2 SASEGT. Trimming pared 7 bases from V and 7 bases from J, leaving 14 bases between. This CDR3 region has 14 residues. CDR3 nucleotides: TGTGCCAGCATCCCCGGACACGGGAATTCACCCCTCCACTTT. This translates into CASIPGHGNSPLHF.

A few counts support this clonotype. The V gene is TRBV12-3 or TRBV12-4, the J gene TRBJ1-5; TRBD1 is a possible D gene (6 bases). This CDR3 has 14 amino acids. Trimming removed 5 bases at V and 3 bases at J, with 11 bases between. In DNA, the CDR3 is TGTGCCAGCAGTGAACAGGGTGACAATCAGCCCCAGCATTTT. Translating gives CASSEQGDNQPQHF.

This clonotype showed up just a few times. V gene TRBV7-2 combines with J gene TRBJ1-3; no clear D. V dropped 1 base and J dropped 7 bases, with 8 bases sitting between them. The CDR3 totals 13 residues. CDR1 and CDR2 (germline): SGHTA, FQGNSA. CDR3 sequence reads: CASSLEQLNTIYF. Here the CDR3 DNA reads TGTGCCAGCAGCTTAGAACAGCTGAACACCATATATTTT.

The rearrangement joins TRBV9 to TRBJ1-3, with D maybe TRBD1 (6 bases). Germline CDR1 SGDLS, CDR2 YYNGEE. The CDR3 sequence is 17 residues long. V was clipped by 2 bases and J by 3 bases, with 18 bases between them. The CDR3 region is CASSVGPQQGIGNTIYF. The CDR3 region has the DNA TGTGCCAGCAGCGTCGGCCCCCAACAGGGTATTGGAAACACCATATATTTT. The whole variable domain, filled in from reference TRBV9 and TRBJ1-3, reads DSGVTQTPKHLITATGQRVTLRCSPRSGDLSVYWYQQSLDQGLQFLIQYYNGEERAKGNILERFSAQQFPDLHSELNLSSLELGDSALYFCASSVGPQQGIGNTIYFGEGSWLTVV.

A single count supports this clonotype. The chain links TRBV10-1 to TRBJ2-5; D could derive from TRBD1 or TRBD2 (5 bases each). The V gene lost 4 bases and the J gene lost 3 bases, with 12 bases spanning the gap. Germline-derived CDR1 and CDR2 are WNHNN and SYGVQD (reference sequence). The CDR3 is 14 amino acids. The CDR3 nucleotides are TGCGCCAGCAGTGGCAATAGGGGAGAAGAGACCCAGTACTTC. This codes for CASSGNRGEETQYF.

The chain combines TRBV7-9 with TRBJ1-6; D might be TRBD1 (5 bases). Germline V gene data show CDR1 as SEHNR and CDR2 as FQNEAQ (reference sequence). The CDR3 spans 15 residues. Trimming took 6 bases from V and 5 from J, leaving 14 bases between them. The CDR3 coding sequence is TGTGCCAGCAGAGACAGTAAAAGGAATAATTCACCCCTCCACTTT. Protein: CASRDSKRNNSPLHF.

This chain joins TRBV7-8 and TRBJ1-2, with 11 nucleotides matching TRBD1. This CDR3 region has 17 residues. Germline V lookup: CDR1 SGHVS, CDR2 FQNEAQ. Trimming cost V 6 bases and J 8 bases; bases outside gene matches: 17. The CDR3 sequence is CASRPGTGGLSFNGYTF. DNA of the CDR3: TGTGCCAGCAGACCCGGGACAGGGGGGCTCTCATTTAACGGCTACACCTTC.

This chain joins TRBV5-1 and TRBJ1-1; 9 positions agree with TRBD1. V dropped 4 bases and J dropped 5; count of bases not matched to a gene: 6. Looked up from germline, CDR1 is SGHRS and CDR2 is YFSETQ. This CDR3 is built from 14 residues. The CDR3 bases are TGCGCCAGCAGCGTGCGGACAGGGGAGACTGAAGCTTTCTTT. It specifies CASSVRTGETEAFF.

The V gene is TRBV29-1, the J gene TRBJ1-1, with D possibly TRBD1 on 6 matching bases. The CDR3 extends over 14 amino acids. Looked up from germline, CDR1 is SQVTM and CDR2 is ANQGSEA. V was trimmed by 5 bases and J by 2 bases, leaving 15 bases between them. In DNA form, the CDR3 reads TGCAGCGTTCAGGGGATGGGGACAAACACTGAAGCTTTCTTT. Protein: CSVQGMGTNTEAFF. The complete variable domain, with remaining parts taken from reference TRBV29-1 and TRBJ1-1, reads SAVISQKPSRDICQRGTSLTIQCQVDSQVTMMFWYRQQPGQSLTLIATANQGSEATYESGFVIDKFPISRPNLTFSTLTVSNMSPEDSSIYLCSVQGMGTNTEAFFGQGTRLTVV.

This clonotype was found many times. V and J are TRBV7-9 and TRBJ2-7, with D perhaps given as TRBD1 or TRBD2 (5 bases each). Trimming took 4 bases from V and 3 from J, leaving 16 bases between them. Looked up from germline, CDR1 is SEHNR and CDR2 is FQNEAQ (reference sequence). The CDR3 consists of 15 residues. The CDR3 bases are TGTGCCAGCAGCTCAACCGGGACCCCCTACTACGAGCAGTACTTC. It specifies CASSSTGTPYYEQYF.

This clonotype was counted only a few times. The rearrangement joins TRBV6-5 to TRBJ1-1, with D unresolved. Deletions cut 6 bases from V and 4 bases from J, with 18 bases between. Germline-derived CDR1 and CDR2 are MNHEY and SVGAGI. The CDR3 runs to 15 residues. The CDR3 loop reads CASSAAHTGGTEAFF. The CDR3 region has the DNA TGTGCCAGCAGCGCAGCCCATACCGGTGGCACTGAAGCTTTCTTT.